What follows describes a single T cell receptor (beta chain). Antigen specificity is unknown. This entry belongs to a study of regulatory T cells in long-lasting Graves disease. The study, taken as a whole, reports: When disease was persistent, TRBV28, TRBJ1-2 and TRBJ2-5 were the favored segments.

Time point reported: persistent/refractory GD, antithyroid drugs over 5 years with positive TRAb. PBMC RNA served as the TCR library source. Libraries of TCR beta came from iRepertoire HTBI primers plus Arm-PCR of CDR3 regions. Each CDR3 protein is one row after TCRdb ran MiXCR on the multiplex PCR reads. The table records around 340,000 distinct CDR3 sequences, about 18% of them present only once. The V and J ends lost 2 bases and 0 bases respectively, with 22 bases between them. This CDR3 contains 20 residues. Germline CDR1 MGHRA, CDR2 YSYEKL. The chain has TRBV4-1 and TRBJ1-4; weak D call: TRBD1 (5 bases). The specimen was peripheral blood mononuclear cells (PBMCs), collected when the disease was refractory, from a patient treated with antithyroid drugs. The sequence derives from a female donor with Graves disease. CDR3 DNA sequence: TGCGCCAGCAGCCAATGGGAGGTGGGGGAGGGTTATGCAACTAATGAAAAACTGTTTTTT. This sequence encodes CASSQWEVGEGYATNEKLFF.